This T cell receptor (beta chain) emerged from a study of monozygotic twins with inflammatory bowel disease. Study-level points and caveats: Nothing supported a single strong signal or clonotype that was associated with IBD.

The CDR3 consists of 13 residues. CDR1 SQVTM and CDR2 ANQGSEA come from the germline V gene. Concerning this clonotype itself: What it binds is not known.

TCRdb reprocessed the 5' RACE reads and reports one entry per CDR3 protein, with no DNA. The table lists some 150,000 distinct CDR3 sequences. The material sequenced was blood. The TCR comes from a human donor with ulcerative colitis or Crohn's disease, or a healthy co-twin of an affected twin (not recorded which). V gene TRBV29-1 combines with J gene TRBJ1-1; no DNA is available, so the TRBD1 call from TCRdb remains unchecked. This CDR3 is CSVEDNRATEAFF.